The TCR beta chain described here comes from a study of T cell responses to AZD1222 COVID-19 vaccine. Study as a whole: Second-dose intervals of approximately 4 or approximately 12 weeks were pooled.

The CDR3 contains 12 residues. Germline V gene data show CDR1 as LGHDT and CDR2 as YNNKEL (reference sequence). The V end lost 1 base, the J end lost 4 bases, and 5 bases lay between the germline ends. Points from the study as a whole: Among spike-specific TCRs, nearly half reportedly target unmutated variant regions. Possibly, clonal diversity was underestimated; donors were largely white British and included more females. Repertoire sampling occurred only after the peak T cell response.

Clones were sequenced by immunoSEQ multiplex PCR, and TCRdb holds only the in-frame ones, with some missing. The sample shows about 150,000 clones, more than 90% of them seen only once. A remark on this clone: Its antigen is unidentified.

Here the sequenced sample was peripheral blood, taken on day 0 of AZD1222 vaccination. The chain recombines TRBV3-1 (or the pseudogene TRBV3-2) with TRBJ2-7; D unclear. The TCR was taken from an adult in good health. CDR3 nucleotide sequence: TGTGCCAGCAGCCAAGTCCCATACGAGCAGTACTTC. Protein sequence: CASSQVPYEQYF.